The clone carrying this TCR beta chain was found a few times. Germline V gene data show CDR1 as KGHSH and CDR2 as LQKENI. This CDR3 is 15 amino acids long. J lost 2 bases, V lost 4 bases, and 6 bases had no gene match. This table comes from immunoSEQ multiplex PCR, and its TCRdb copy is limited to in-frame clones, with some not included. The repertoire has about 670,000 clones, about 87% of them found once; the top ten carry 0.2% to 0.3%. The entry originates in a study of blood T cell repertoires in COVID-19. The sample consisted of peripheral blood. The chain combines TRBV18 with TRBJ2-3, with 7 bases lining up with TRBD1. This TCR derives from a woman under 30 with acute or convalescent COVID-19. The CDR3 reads CASSRDRAYTDTQYF. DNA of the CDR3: TGTGCCAGCTCACGCGACAGGGCCTACACAGATACGCAGTATTTT. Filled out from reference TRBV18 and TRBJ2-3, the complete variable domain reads NAGVMQNPRHLVRRRGQEARLRCSPMKGHSHVYWYRQLPEEGLKFMVYLQKENIIDESGMPKERFSAEFPKEGPSILRIQQVVRGDSAAYFCASSRDRAYTDTQYFGPGTRLTVL.